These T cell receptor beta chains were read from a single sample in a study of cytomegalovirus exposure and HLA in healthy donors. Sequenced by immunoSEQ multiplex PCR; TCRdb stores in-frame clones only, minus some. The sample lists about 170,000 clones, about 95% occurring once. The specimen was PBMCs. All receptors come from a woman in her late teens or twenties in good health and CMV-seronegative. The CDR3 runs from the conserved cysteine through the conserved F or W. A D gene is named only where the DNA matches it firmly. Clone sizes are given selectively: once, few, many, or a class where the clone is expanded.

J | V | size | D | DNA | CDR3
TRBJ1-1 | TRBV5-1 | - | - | TGCGCCAGCGCTGACAGGCGCAACACTGAAGCTTTCTTT | CASADRRNTEAFF
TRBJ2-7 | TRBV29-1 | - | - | TGCAGCGCCAGGGAACAGGGCTACGAGCAGTACTTC | CSAREQGYEQYF
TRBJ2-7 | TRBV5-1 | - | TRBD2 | TGCGCCAGCAGCCCGACTAGCGAGAGCTCCTACGAGCAGTACTTC | CASSPTSESSYEQYF
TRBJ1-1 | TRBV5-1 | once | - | TGCGCCAGCAGCTCGCAGAGCGGGGGGCAAGACGAAGCTTTCTTT | CASSSQSGGQDEAFF
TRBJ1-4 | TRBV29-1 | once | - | TGCAGCGTGTCGGGAGAATTGGGTGAAAAACTGTTTTTT | CSVSGELGEKLFF
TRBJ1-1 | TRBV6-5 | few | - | TGTGCCAGCAGTTATGAGGGAGTAAACACTGAAGCTTTCTTT | CASSYEGVNTEAFF
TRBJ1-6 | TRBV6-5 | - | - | TGTGCCAGCAAGCGCGAGGGGGAGTATAATTCACCCCTCCACTTT | CASKREGEYNSPLHF
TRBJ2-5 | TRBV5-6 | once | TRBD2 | TGTGCCAGCAGCTTGGCCGGGCGGGGGGCGAGGGAGACCCAGTACTTC | CASSLAGRGARETQYF
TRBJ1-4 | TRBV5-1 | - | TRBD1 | TGCGCCAGCAGCACAACAGGGGACCAAAATGAAAAACTGTTTTTT | CASSTTGDQNEKLFF
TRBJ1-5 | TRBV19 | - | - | TGTGCCAGTAGTAGAGGGACATACTTTCGCAATCAGCCCCAGCATTTT | CASSRGTYFRNQPQHF
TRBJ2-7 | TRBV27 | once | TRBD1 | TGTGCCAGCAGCCTGACAGGGGGCTACGAGCAGTACTTC | CASSLTGGYEQYF
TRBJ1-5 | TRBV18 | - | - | TGTGCCAGCTCGTCCGGGACACAGAATCAGCCCCAGCATTTT | CASSSGTQNQPQHF
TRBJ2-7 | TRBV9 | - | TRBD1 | TGTGCCAGCAGCGTGACAGCCGGGACAGGGTACGAGCAGTACTTC | CASSVTAGTGYEQYF
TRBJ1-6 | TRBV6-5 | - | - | TGTGCCAGCAGGGACAGCCACTATAATTCACCCCTCCACTTT | CASRDSHYNSPLHF
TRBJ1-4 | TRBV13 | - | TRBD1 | TGTGCCAGCAGCCCATGGGGGGACAGGAAACTGTTTTTT | CASSPWGDRKLFF
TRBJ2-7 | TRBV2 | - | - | TGTGCCAGCAGTGAAACGTTAGCGGCTTACGCCTCCTACGAGCAGTACTTC | CASSETLAAYASYEQYF
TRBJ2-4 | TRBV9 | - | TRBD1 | TGTGCCAGCAGCGACGGCCGATCGGGACAGGCCTTTTTAGCCAAAAACATTCAGTACTTC | CASSDGRSGQAFLAKNIQYF
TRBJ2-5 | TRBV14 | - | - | TGTGCCAGCAGCCAAGATCGGGTGGCCGGGCAAGAGACCCAGTACTTC | CASSQDRVAGQETQYF
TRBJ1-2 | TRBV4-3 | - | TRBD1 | TGCGCCAGCAGCCAATTTAGGGACAGGGTCTATGGCTACACCTTC | CASSQFRDRVYGYTF
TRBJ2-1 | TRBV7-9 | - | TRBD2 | TGTGCCAGCGTCGGGCGGGGGGAGAGCTCCTACAATGAGCAGTTCTTC | CASVGRGESSYNEQFF
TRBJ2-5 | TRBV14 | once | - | TGTGCCAGCAGCCGACCGACCTGGGAGGTGGTAGAGACCCAGTACTTC | CASSRPTWEVVETQYF
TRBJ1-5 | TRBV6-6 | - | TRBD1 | TGTGCCAGCAGTTTGACAGGGGACAATCAGCCCCAGCATTTT | CASSLTGDNQPQHF
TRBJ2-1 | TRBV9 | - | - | TGTGCCAGCAGCGGGGGACTTTACAATGAGCAGTTCTTC | CASSGGLYNEQFF
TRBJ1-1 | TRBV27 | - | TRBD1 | TGTGCCAGCAGCTCGAAAGGACAGGGGGCGAGTGAAGCTTTCTTT | CASSSKGQGASEAFF
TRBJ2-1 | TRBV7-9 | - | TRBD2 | TGTGCCAGCAGAGATGTCCTGGGACTAGCGAGCTCCTACAATGAGCAGTTCTTC | CASRDVLGLASSYNEQFF
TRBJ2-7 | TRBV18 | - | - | TGTGCCAGCTCACCAATAAGAACACCAGGGTGGAGCGAGCAGTACTTC | CASSPIRTPGWSEQYF
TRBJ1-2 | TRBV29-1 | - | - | TGCAGCGTGGAGGGACCGGGCAGCTATGGCTACACCTTC | CSVEGPGSYGYTF
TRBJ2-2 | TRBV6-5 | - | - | TGTGCCAGCAGTTTGGCGCGGGCAACGGGGGCCGGGGAGCTGTTTTTT | CASSLARATGAGELFF
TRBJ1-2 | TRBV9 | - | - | TGTGCCAGCAGCGTAGGAAATTCAGGGTGGGGGGGTGATTATGGCTACACCTTC | CASSVGNSGWGGDYGYTF
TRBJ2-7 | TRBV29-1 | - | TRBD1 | TGCAGCGTTGAATGGTGGGACAGGGAAGGCGAGCAGTACTTC | CSVEWWDREGEQYF
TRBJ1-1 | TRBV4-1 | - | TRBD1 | TGCGCCAGCAGCCAAGCCGGACAGGGTAACACTGAAGCTTTCTTT | CASSQAGQGNTEAFF
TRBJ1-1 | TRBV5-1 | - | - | TGCGCCAGCAGCTTACCCTGGACAGCGGAGAACACTGAAGCTTTCTTT | CASSLPWTAENTEAFF
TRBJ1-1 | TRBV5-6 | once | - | TGTGCCAGCAGCTTGGCCACCGGGATGAAGAACACTGAAGCTTTCTTT | CASSLATGMKNTEAFF
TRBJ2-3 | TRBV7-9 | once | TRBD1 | TGTGCCAGCAGCTTAGTGGACAGGGCGACAGATACGCAGTATTTT | CASSLVDRATDTQYF
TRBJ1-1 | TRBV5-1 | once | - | TGCGCCAGCAGCTTGGACGGTCTGAGGACTGAAGCTTTCTTT | CASSLDGLRTEAFF
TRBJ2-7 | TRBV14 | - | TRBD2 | TGTGCCAGCAGCCACGAGGGACTAGCGGGTACCTACGAGCAGTACTTC | CASSHEGLAGTYEQYF
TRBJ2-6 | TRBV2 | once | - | TGTGCCAGCGTATACCCGGGACTTCAATCTGGGGCCAACGTCCTGACTTTC | CASVYPGLQSGANVLTF
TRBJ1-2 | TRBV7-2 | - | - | TGTGCCAGCAGCCAAACGTCAGGGCGGGGCTACACCTTC | CASSQTSGRGYTF
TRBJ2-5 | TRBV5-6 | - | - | TGTGCCAGCAGCTTGGCCAGGAAGGGGAAAGAGACCCAGTACTTC | CASSLARKGKETQYF
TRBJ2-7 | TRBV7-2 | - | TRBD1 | TGTGCCAGCAGCTTTGCAGGGGGCTACGAGCAGTACTTC | CASSFAGGYEQYF
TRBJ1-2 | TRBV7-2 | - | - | TGTGCCAGCAGCTTACGGGGGGGGGATGGCTACACCTTC | CASSLRGGDGYTF
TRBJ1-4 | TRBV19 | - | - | TGTGCCAGTAGTATTGAGAGGAGGACGGGTGAAAAACTGTTTTTT | CASSIERRTGEKLFF
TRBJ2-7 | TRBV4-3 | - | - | TGCGCCAGCAGCCAAGAACAGGGAAAGCAGTACTTC | CASSQEQGKQYF
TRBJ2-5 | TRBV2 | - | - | TGTGCCAGCAGTGAGCAGGGGGACTACCAAGAGACCCAGTACTTC | CASSEQGDYQETQYF
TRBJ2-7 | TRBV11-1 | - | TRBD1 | TGTGCCAGCAGCGGACAGGGTCCTTCCTACGAGCAGTACTTC | CASSGQGPSYEQYF
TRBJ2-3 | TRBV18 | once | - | TGTGCCAGCTCACCAGCTAGCACCGATACGCAGTATTTT | CASSPASTDTQYF
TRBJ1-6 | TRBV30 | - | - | TGTGCCTGGAGTACGGGTTCACCCCTCCACTTT | CAWSTGSPLHF
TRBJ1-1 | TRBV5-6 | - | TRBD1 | TGTGCCAGCAGCTTGCACAGGGGCACTGAAGCTTTCTTT | CASSLHRGTEAFF
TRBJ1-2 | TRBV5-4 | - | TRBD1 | TGTGCCAGCAGCTTGGAGGGGGCGCCTCATGGCTACACCTTC | CASSLEGAPHGYTF
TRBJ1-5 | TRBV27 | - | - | TGTGCCAGCAGTTACACCAATCAGCCCCAGCATTTT | CASSYTNQPQHF
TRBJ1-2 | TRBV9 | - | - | TGTGCCAGCAGCTCCCCCGCGGATTATGGCTACACCTTC | CASSSPADYGYTF
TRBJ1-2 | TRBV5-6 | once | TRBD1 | TGTGCCAGCAGCTTGGAGGGGACAGGTGCCTTTCTGGGCTACACCTTC | CASSLEGTGAFLGYTF
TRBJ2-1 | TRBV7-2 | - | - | TGTGCCAGCAGCCGGAGCTCCTACAATGAGCAGTTCTTC | CASSRSSYNEQFF
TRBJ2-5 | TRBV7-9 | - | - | TGTGCCAGCAGCTTTCAGGCAGGGCCTGGAGAGACCCAGTACTTC | CASSFQAGPGETQYF
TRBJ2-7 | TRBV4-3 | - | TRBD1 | TGCGCCAGCAGCCTAGGACAGGGGGCCTACGAGCAGTACTTC | CASSLGQGAYEQYF